Listed here are 3 T cell receptor beta chains from one sample, sequenced in a study of CD4 T cells in relation to SARS-CoV-2 and coronaviruses. Which antigens these TCRs recognize remains unknown. Libraries were prepared by immunoSEQ multiplex PCR; TCRdb keeps only in-frame clonotypes and omits some of them. Among 25,000 to 30,000 clones, roughly three quarters were seen once, and the ten largest hold roughly 17%. Unexposed donor CD4+ T cells date from about 2011-2018, before the COVID-19 pandemic. CD4+ T cells were isolated from the cells after around eleven days of culture. Material for sequencing was CD4+ T cells from PBMCs, cultured in vitro. The receptors stem from a human donor in good health.

The gene calls are TRBV7-7 and TRBJ1-4; the match to TRBD1 covers 7 bases. Germline V gene lookup returns CDR1 SSHAT and CDR2 FNYEAQ (reference sequence). The length of the CDR3 is 16 residues. Trimming took 3 bases from V and 7 from J; bases not matched to a gene: 11. The CDR3 DNA reads as TGTGCCAGCAGCTTCCCAGTGGACAGGAGTCTTGAAAAACTGTTTTTT. Protein: CASSFPVDRSLEKLFF.

J is TRBJ1-1 and V is TRBV5-8, with no clear D. This CDR3 is 14 amino acids long. Per the germline V gene, CDR1 is SGHTS and CDR2 is YDEGEE. Trimming removed 5 bases at V and 0 bases at J, with 11 bases between. Written as DNA, the CDR3 is TGTGCCAGCAGGATCAGTAGAATGAACACTGAAGCTTTCTTT. Translating it yields CASRISRMNTEAFF. Full variable domain (remainder filled in from reference TRBV5-8 and TRBJ1-1): EAGVTQSPTHLIKTRGQQATLRCSPISGHTSVYWYQQALGLGLQFLLWYDEGEERNRGNFPPRFSGRQFPNYSSELNVNALELEDSALYLCASRISRMNTEAFFGQGTRLTVV.

The chain carries TRBV2 and TRBJ1-5; 8 bases fit TRBD1. Germline V gene lookup returns CDR1 SNHLY and CDR2 FYNNEI. The J segment lost 1 base and the V segment lost 6 bases, leaving 5 bases of the junction unmatched. The CDR3 is 15 amino acids. The CDR3, as DNA: TGTGCCAGCAGCGTGGACAGGGTGAGCAATCAGCCCCAGCATTTT. This translates into CASSVDRVSNQPQHF. The variable domain in full, completed from reference TRBV2 and TRBJ1-5, reads EPEVTQTPSHQVTQMGQEVILRCVPISNHLYFYWYRQILGQKVEFLVSFYNNEISEKSEIFDDQFSVERPDGSNFTLKIRSTKLEDSAMYFCASSVDRVSNQPQHFGDGTRLSIL.